This TCR beta chain was recorded in a study of blood T cell repertoires in COVID-19. At the level of the study: Samples taken during acute and convalescent COVID-19 were collected in the United States, Italy and Spain.

Data came from immunoSEQ multiplex PCR; TCRdb stores just in-frame clones and leaves some out. The data contain under 300,000 clones, about 83% of them singletons. CDR1 is MNHNS and CDR2 is SASEGT in the germline V gene. The V and J ends lost 5 bases and 5 bases respectively, with 18 bases between them. This CDR3 spans 15 amino acids. This sequence was found in a man aged 80 or over with acute or convalescent COVID-19. Material for sequencing was peripheral blood. The V gene is TRBV6-1, the J gene TRBJ2-5; a possible D gene is TRBD2 (7 bases). CDR3 region: CASSSLGGGGETQYF. The CDR3 DNA sequence: TGTGCCAGCAGTTCCCTCGGCGGGGGCGGGGAGACCCAGTACTTC.